This TCR beta chain is from a study of a mutant IDH1 vaccine in newly diagnosed glioma. Time point here: week 35, safety follow-up. Topical imiquimod was applied with each vaccine dose, which held 300 ug of mutant IDH1 20-mer peptide. This clone was picked up one time. The antigen is undetermined. The V gene end was trimmed by 4 bases and the J gene end by 4 bases; junction bases not matched to a gene: 7. Germline assignment: CDR1 LNHNV and CDR2 YYDKDF (reference sequence). The CDR3 has 15 amino acids. TCRdb keeps only in-frame clones here, not all; method: immunoSEQ multiplex PCR. The sample has some 33,000 clones, roughly 80% seen once.

The receptor's source is a woman in her thirties or forties with glioma. Material: PBMCs, obtained from a glioma patient whose treatment included an IDH1 peptide vaccine. This sequence joins TRBV15 and TRBJ2-7, with 10 bases identical to TRBD1. The CDR3 nucleotides read TGTGCCACCAGCACCCGGGACAGGGGAAAGTACGAGCAGTACTTC. As protein: CATSTRDRGKYEQYF.